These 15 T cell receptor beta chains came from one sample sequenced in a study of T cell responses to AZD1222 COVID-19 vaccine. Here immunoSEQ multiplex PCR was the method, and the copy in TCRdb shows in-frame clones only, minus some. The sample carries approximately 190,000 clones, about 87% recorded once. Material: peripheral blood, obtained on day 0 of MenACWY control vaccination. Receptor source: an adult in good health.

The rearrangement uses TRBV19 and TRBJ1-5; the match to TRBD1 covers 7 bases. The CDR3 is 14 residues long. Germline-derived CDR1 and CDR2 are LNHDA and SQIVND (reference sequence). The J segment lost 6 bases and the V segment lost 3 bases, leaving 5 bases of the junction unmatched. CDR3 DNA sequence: TGTGCCAGTAGTATCGACAGGGACGTTCAGCCCCAGCATTTT. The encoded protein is CASSIDRDVQPQHF.

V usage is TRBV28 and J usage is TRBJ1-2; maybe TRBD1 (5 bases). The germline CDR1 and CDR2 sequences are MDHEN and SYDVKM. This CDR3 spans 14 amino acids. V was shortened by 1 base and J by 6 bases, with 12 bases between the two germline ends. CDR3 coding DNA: TGTGCCAGCAGTTTATCGGGGGGTGCAAATGGCTACACCTTC. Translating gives CASSLSGGANGYTF.

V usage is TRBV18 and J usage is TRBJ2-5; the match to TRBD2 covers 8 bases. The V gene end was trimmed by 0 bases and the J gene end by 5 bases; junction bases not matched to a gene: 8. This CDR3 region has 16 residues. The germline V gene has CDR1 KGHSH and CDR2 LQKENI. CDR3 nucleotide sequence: TGTGCCAGCTCACCACCTAATAGCGGGGTCGGCGAGACCCAGTACTTC. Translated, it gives CASSPPNSGVGETQYF.

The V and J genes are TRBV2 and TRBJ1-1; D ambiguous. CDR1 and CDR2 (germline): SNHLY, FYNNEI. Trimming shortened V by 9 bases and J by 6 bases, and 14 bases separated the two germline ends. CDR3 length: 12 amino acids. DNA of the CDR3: TGTGCCAGGATCGAGGTTCGAGCTGAAGCTTTCTTT. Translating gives CARIEVRAEAFF.

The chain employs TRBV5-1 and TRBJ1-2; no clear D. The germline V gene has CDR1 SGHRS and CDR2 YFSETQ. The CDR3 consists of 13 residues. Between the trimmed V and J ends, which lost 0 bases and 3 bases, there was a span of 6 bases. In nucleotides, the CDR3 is TGCGCCAGCAGCTTGGATAGCGACTATGGCTACACCTTC. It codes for CASSLDSDYGYTF.

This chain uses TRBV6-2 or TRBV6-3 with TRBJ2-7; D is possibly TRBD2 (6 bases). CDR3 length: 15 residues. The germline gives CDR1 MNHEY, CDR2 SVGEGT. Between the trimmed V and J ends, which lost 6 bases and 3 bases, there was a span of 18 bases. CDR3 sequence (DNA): TGTGCCAGCAGCGCCGGATTGGGACTGGACTACGAGCAGTACTTC. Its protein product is CASSAGLGLDYEQYF.

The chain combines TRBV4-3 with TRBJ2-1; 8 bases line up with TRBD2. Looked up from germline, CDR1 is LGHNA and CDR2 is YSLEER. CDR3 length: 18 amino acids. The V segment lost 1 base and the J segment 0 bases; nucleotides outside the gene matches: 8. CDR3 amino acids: CASSQGSSGPSSYNEQFF. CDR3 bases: TGCGCCAGCAGCCAAGGGTCTAGCGGGCCAAGCTCCTACAATGAGCAGTTCTTC.

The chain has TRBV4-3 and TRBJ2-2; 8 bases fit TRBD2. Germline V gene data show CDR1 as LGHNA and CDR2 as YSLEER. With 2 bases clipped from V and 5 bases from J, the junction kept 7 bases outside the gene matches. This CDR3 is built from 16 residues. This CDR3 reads CASSQTGGRGTGELFF. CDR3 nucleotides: TGCGCCAGCAGCCAAACGGGGGGGCGCGGGACCGGGGAGCTGTTTTTT.

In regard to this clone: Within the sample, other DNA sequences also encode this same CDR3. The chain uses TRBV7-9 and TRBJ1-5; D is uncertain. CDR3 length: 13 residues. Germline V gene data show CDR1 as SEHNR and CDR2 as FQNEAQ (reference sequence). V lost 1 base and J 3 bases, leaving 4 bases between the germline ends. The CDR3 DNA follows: TGTGCCAGCAGCTTAGGGCTCAATCAGCCCCAGCATTTT. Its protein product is CASSLGLNQPQHF.

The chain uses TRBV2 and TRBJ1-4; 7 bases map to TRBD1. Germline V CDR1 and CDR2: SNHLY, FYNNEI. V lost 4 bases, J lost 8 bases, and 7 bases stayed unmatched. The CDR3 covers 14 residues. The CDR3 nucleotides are TGTGCCAGCAGTGTCGGGCAGGGGGTGGAAAAACTGTTTTTT. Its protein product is CASSVGQGVEKLFF.

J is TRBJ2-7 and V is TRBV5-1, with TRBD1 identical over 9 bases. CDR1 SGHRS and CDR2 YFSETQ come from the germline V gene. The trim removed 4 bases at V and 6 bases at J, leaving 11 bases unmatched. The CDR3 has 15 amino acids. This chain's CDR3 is CASSRGTGSPGEQYF. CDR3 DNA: TGCGCCAGCAGCCGCGGGACAGGGTCTCCGGGCGAGCAGTACTTC.

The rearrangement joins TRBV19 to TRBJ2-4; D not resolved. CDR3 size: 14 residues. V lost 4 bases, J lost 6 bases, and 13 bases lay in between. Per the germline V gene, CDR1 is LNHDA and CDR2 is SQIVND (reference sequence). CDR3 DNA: TGTGCCAGTAGTACTTTAGACGGTAGAAACATTCAGTACTTC. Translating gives CASSTLDGRNIQYF.

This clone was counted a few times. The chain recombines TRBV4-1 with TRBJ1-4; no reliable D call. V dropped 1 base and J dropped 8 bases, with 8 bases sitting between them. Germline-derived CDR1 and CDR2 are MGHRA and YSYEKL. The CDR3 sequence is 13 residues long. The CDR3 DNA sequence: TGCGCCAGCAGCCAAGCAAGTCTCGAAAAACTGTTTTTT. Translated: CASSQASLEKLFF.

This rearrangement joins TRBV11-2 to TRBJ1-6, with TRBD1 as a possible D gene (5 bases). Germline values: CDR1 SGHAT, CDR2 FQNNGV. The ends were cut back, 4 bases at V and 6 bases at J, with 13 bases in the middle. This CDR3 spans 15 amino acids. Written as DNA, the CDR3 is TGTGCCAGCAGCTACGCCCAGGGAAGTAATTCACCCCTCCACTTT. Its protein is CASSYAQGSNSPLHF.

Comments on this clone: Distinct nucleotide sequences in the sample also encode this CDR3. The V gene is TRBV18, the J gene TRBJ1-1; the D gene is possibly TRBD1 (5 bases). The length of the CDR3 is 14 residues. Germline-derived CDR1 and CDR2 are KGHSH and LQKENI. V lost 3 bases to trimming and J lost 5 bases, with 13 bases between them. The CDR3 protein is CASSPGGVNTEAFF. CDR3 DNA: TGTGCCAGCTCACCCGGGGGAGTAAATACTGAAGCTTTCTTT.